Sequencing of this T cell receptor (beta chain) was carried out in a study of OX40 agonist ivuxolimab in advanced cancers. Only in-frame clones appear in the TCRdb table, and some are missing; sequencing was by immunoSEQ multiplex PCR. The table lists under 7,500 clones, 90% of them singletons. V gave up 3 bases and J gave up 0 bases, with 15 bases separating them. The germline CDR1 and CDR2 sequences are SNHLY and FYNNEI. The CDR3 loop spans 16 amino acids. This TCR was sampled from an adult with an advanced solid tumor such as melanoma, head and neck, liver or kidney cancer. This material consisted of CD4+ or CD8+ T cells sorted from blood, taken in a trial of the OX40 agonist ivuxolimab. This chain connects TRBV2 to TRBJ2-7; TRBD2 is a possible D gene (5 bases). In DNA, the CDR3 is TGTGCCAGCAGTGAGGGGTTCGAAGCGGCCTCCTACGAGCAGTACTTC. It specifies CASSEGFEAASYEQYF.